The 30 T cell receptor beta chains presented below share a single source sample, sequenced in a study of T cell clonotyping in hematopoietic cell transplantation. Clones were read by immunoSEQ multiplex PCR, and TCRdb kept only the in-frame ones, dropping some. The repertoire consists of about 26,000 clones, with 65% to 90% occurring once and the leading ten covering more than 20%. Noted time point: recipient sample about 28 days before transplant, after cytoreduction. The sequencing used peripheral blood mononuclear cells, collected before stem cell transplant. These receptors were collected from a woman aged 60-75 years with acute myeloid leukemia. Some clones in this sample may be carry-over from other donors' samples.

The V call is TRBV11-3, the J call TRBJ2-5; D is uncertain. The V gene lost 5 bases and the J gene lost 5 bases, with 15 bases spanning the gap. This CDR3 has 14 amino acids. Germline CDR1 reads SGHNT; CDR2 reads YENEEA. The CDR3 sequence is CASSPRVSSETQYF. DNA for the CDR3: TGTGCCAGCAGCCCTAGGGTGTCCTCCGAGACCCAGTACTTC. Filled out from reference TRBV11-3 and TRBJ2-5, the complete variable domain reads EAGVVQSPRYKIIEKKQPVAFWCNPISGHNTLYWYLQNLGQGPELLIRYENEEAVDDSQLPKDRFSAERLKGVDSTLKIQPAELGDSAVYLCASSPRVSSETQYFGPGTRLLVL.

The CDR3, as DNA: TGTGCCAGCAGCTTGGGAAATAGGGGCCCCACGAACACTGAAGCTTTCTTT. It encodes CASSLGNRGPTNTEAFF. The chain employs TRBV5-4 and TRBJ1-1, with a possible D match to TRBD1 (5 bases). CDR1 SGHNT and CDR2 YYREEE come from the germline V gene (reference sequence). The ends were cut back, 0 bases at V and 1 base at J, with 16 bases in the middle. This CDR3 is built from 17 residues.

The table lists this clone with a count of one. This chain joins TRBV10-2 and TRBJ2-4; D is perhaps TRBD1 or TRBD2 (5 bases each). Germline V gene lookup returns CDR1 WSHSY and CDR2 SAAADI. Between the trimmed V and J ends, which lost 0 bases and 5 bases, there was a span of 11 bases. CDR3 length: 15 residues. CDR3 DNA: TGCGCCAGCAGTGAGTCGCTCGGGGCGCAAAACATTCAGTACTTC. Amino acids: CASSESLGAQNIQYF.

The chain uses TRBV14 and TRBJ1-3, with unresolved D. There are 14 residues in the CDR3. The V end was cut by 1 base, the J end by 8 bases, with 12 bases between. Germline CDR1 SGHDN, CDR2 FVKESK. This CDR3 reads CASSQVQRSDTIYF. CDR3 coding DNA: TGTGCCAGCAGCCAAGTTCAGAGGAGCGACACCATATATTTT.

V gene TRBV6-5 combines with J gene TRBJ1-4; TRBD1 matches 11 bases. Germline V CDR1 and CDR2: MNHEY, SVGAGI. The CDR3 runs 16 residues. J gave up 7 bases and V 0 bases, and 4 bases lay outside the gene matches. The CDR3 reads CASSYSGTGGFEKLFF. Written as DNA, the CDR3 is TGTGCCAGCAGTTACTCCGGGACAGGGGGTTTTGAAAAACTGTTTTTT.

The rearrangement joins TRBV20-1 to TRBJ2-1, with TRBD2 as a possible D gene (5 bases). Trimming shortened V by 0 bases and J by 15 bases, and 12 bases separated the two germline ends. This CDR3 is built from 11 residues. Germline CDR1 and CDR2: DFQATT and SNEGSKA (reference sequence). DNA for the CDR3: TGCAGTGCTAGAGATTCGCCCGGGGTGTTCTTC. Translated, it gives CSARDSPGVFF.

V usage is TRBV19 and J usage is TRBJ1-1, with TRBD1 matching 9 bases. Germline V gene lookup returns CDR1 LNHDA and CDR2 SQIVND (reference sequence). The CDR3 has 19 amino acids. J lost 4 bases, V lost 1 base, and 16 bases had no gene match. The CDR3 nucleotides are TGTGCCAGTAGTATAGCTCCGGGACAGGGAAAGGTCCGAACCACTGAAGCTTTCTTT. This encodes CASSIAPGQGKVRTTEAFF.

The V call is TRBV29-1, the J call TRBJ1-1; D not certain. CDR1 is SQVTM and CDR2 is ANQGSEA in the germline V gene. The CDR3 extends over 16 amino acids. The V gene lost 0 bases and the J gene lost 4 bases, with 18 bases spanning the gap. The CDR3 DNA follows: TGCAGCGTTGAAGATCTAACGTGGGAGGACGGCACTGAAGCTTTCTTT. Translated, it gives CSVEDLTWEDGTEAFF.

The V call is TRBV5-6, the J call TRBJ2-3, with TRBD2 as a possible D gene (7 bases). The CDR3 extends over 15 amino acids. Trimming removed 1 base from V and 4 bases from J, with 13 bases in between. Germline CDR1 and CDR2: SGHDT and YYEEEE. This CDR3 reads CASSLLSGGADTQYF. CDR3 sequence (DNA): TGTGCCAGCAGCTTGCTGTCGGGGGGCGCAGATACGCAGTATTTT.

This chain uses TRBV10-1 with TRBJ1-5, with a possible D match to TRBD1 (5 bases). The ends were cut back, 6 bases at V and 0 bases at J, with 15 bases in the middle. The germline CDR1 and CDR2 sequences are WNHNN and SYGVQD (reference sequence). CDR3 length equals 16 residues. CDR3 sequence reads: CASRAMTVDSNQPQHF. The CDR3, as DNA: TGCGCCAGCAGGGCGATGACAGTTGATAGCAATCAGCCCCAGCATTTT.

V and J are TRBV6-5 and TRBJ1-2; no reliable D call. Germline V gene lookup returns CDR1 MNHEY and CDR2 SVGAGI. The CDR3 runs to 16 residues. V lost 4 bases, J lost 0 bases, and 15 bases lay in between. For the CDR3, the DNA is TGTGCCAGCAGTTGGGGAGGCCTCGGGGCTAACTATGGCTACACCTTC. It is translated as CASSWGGLGANYGYTF.

This chain uses TRBV27 with TRBJ1-3; the D is unclear. Trimming took off 3 bases at V and 0 bases at J, with 3 bases between the two ends. Germline-derived CDR1 and CDR2 are MNHEY and SMNVEV (reference sequence). The length of the CDR3 is 13 residues. CDR3 in amino acids: CASSFSSGNTIYF. The CDR3 bases are TGTGCCAGCAGTTTTTCCTCTGGAAACACCATATATTTT.

This sequence joins TRBV10-2 and TRBJ1-1; D remains unclear. Germline V gives CDR1 WSHSY, CDR2 SAAADI. Trimming took 1 base from V and 1 from J, leaving 7 bases between them. This CDR3 has 14 residues. Here the CDR3 reads CASSEWVPNTEAFF. Written as DNA, the CDR3 is TGCGCCAGCAGTGAGTGGGTGCCGAACACTGAAGCTTTCTTT.

In its sample, this clone was seen a few times. This chain joins TRBV6-1 and TRBJ2-7; 7 nucleotides match TRBD1. Germline-derived CDR1 and CDR2 are MNHNS and SASEGT. The CDR3 has 15 residues. The J segment lost 2 bases and the V segment lost 1 base, leaving 5 bases of the junction unmatched. The CDR3 region is CASSEGDSGAYEQYF. The CDR3 DNA reads as TGTGCCAGCAGTGAAGGGGACAGCGGAGCCTACGAGCAGTACTTC.

This clone qualifies as medium-sized. This sequence joins TRBV6-5 and TRBJ1-1, with D tentatively TRBD1 (5 bases). There are 13 residues in the CDR3. V was pared by 6 bases and J by 3 bases, with 11 bases between. Germline loops: CDR1 MNHEY, CDR2 SVGAGI. The DNA for the CDR3 is TGTGCCAGCAGACCCGGGGGATACACTGAAGCTTTCTTT. This sequence encodes CASRPGGYTEAFF.

In its sample, this clone was seen once. The V gene is TRBV11-2, the J gene TRBJ2-7; D is undetermined. The CDR3 contains 15 residues. Trimming left V 4 bases short and J 4 bases short, with 17 bases between. Germline V gene sequence: CDR1 SGHAT, CDR2 FQNNGV. CDR3 coding DNA: TGTGCCAGCAGCTCATCGATCAGCCCCGCTTACGAGCAGTACTTC. Amino acid sequence: CASSSSISPAYEQYF.

V is TRBV10-3 and J is TRBJ1-2, with 8 nucleotides matching TRBD1. The CDR3 consists of 14 residues. The junction had 7 bases not matched to a gene; V was cut back by 3 bases and J by 7 bases. CDR1 and CDR2 from the germline V gene are ENHRY and SYGVKD. CDR3: CAISDPRGRSGYTF. CDR3 nucleotides: TGTGCCATCAGTGACCCCAGGGGGCGGTCTGGCTACACCTTC.

V gene TRBV19 combines with J gene TRBJ2-3; D uncertain. Germline assignment: CDR1 LNHDA and CDR2 SQIVND (reference sequence). V lost 5 bases and J lost 3, with 3 bases in between. The CDR3 sequence is 11 residues long. CDR3 sequence: CASSLTDTQYF. CDR3 nucleotide sequence: TGTGCCAGTAGTCTGACAGATACGCAGTATTTT.

This rearrangement joins TRBV6-1 to TRBJ1-3; D gene unclear. CDR3 length: 16 residues. The germline V gene has CDR1 MNHNS and CDR2 SASEGT. V gave up 4 bases and J gave up 4 bases, with 17 bases separating them. The CDR3 DNA reads as TGTGCCAGCAGTGCCCGAGCCCGTCGCGGGGGAAACACCATATATTTT. Its translation is CASSARARRGGNTIYF.

This clone was observed a few times. The chain carries TRBV2 and TRBJ1-4; D gene ambiguous. V lost 6 bases, J lost 4 bases, and 9 bases lay in between. Germline CDR1 is SNHLY and CDR2 is FYNNEI. CDR3 length: 13 amino acids. The chain's CDR3 is CASRETRNEKLFF. The CDR3 nucleotides are TGTGCCAGCAGAGAGACTCGTAATGAAAAACTGTTTTTT. Variable domain in full (rest from reference TRBV2 and TRBJ1-4): EPEVTQTPSHQVTQMGQEVILRCVPISNHLYFYWYRQILGQKVEFLVSFYNNEISEKSEIFDDQFSVERPDGSNFTLKIRSTKLEDSAMYFCASRETRNEKLFFGSGTQLSVL.

The chain uses TRBV7-8 and TRBJ1-4; no clear D. The germline V and J ends were trimmed by 4 bases and 0 bases, with 9 bases remaining between them. CDR3 size: 15 residues. The germline V gene has CDR1 SGHVS and CDR2 FQNEAQ. The CDR3 here is CASSYTDTTNEKLFF. CDR3 nucleotides: TGTGCCAGCAGCTATACGGATACAACTAATGAAAAACTGTTTTTT.

The table lists this clone with a few counts. The CDR3 sequence: CASTKQGFGYTF. The CDR3 coding sequence is TGTGCCAGCACCAAACAGGGCTTTGGCTACACCTTC. The rearrangement joins TRBV6-6 to TRBJ1-2, with TRBD1 as a possible D gene (6 bases). The germline V gene encodes CDR1 MNHNY and CDR2 SVGAGI (reference sequence). This CDR3 is 12 amino acids long. The V gene lost 7 bases and the J gene lost 7 bases, with 13 bases spanning the gap.

The rearrangement uses TRBV28 and TRBJ2-5; 9 bases match TRBD1. The trim removed 3 bases at V and 5 bases at J, leaving 13 bases unmatched. Germline lookup yields CDR1 MDHEN and CDR2 SYDVKM. The CDR3 consists of 17 residues. Here the CDR3 reads CASSFRARDRDGETQYF. The CDR3 DNA is TGTGCCAGCAGTTTTCGGGCGAGGGACAGGGATGGGGAGACCCAGTACTTC.

The rearrangement joins TRBV6-6 to TRBJ2-5, with TRBD2 matching 7 bases. The CDR3 loop spans 14 amino acids. Germline V CDR1 and CDR2: MNHNY, SVGAGI (reference sequence). Trimming cost V 7 bases and J 5 bases; bases outside gene matches: 10. The CDR3 loop reads CASTLGGGPETQYF. Here the CDR3 DNA reads TGTGCCAGCACCCTGGGGGGAGGGCCCGAGACCCAGTACTTC.

The chain carries TRBV11-3 and TRBJ1-1; possibly TRBD1 for D (5 bases). Germline V lookup: CDR1 SGHNT, CDR2 YENEEA. This CDR3 has 16 amino acids. V was trimmed by 3 bases and J by 6 bases, leaving 20 bases between them. The CDR3, as DNA: TGTGCCAGCAGCTTCGATGGCCGGGGCGGAATGGCTGAAGCTTTCTTT. It specifies CASSFDGRGGMAEAFF.

The rearrangement uses TRBV11-2 and TRBJ2-7; no clear D gene. Trimming stripped 4 bases from V and 6 bases from J, with 13 bases between. CDR3 length: 13 residues. Germline assignment: CDR1 SGHAT and CDR2 FQNNGV. The CDR3 sequence: CASSSQSMSEQYF. Here the CDR3 DNA reads TGTGCCAGCAGCTCCCAGAGTATGAGCGAGCAGTACTTC.

The chain employs TRBV19 and TRBJ2-3; 10 positions agree with TRBD2. V trimming: 3 bases; J trimming: 10 bases; junction bases outside the gene matches: 10. From germline, CDR1 is LNHDA and CDR2 SQIVND (reference sequence). The CDR3 spans 15 residues. This chain's CDR3 is CASSITSGGASPQYF. CDR3 nucleotides: TGTGCCAGTAGTATCACCAGCGGGGGGGCCTCCCCGCAGTATTTT.

This clone was found once. The J gene is TRBJ1-2, the V gene TRBV6-5; D call uncertain. V was cut by 2 bases and J by 0 bases, with 7 bases left in between. This CDR3 comprises 14 residues. In germline, CDR1 is MNHEY, CDR2 SVGAGI. CDR3 sequence (DNA): TGTGCCAGCAGTTACGGCGCCGCTAACTATGGCTACACCTTC. Its translation is CASSYGAANYGYTF.

The CDR3: CASSFTSRDNEQFF. DNA for the CDR3: TGTGCCAGCAGCTTTACTAGCCGAGACAATGAGCAGTTCTTC. The V gene is TRBV5-4, the J gene TRBJ2-1; a weak D match, TRBD2 (6 bases). The CDR3 is 14 residues long. Looked up from germline, CDR1 is SGHNT and CDR2 is YYREEE (reference sequence). Trimming left V 2 bases short and J 5 bases short, with 11 bases between.

Here the CDR3 DNA reads TGTGCCAGCAGTTACTCGGGGTTATCCGGGGAGCTGTTTTTT. Encoded protein: CASSYSGLSGELFF. The V call is TRBV6-5, the J call TRBJ2-2; no reliable D call. The V gene lost 0 bases and the J gene lost 6 bases, with 8 bases spanning the gap. This CDR3 contains 14 residues. CDR1 is MNHEY and CDR2 is SVGAGI in the germline V gene.